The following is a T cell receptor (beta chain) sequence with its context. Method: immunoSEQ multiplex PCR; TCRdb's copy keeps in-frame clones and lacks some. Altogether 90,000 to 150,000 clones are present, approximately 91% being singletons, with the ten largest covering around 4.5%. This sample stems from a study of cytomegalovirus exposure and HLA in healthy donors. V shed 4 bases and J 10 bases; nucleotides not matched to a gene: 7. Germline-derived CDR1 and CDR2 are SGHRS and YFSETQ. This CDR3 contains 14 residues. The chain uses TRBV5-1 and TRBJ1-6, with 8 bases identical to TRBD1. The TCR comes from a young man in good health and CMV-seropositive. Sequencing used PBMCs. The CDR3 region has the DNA TGCGCCAGCAGCCAAACAGGGGGAGGATCACCCCTCCACTTT. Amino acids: CASSQTGGGSPLHF.